This T cell receptor (beta chain) originates from a study of beta chain features in type 1 diabetes. The V gene end was trimmed by 3 bases and the J gene end by 7 bases; junction bases not matched to a gene: 7. The CDR3 consists of 15 residues. Germline CDR1 reads SQVTM; CDR2 reads ANQGSEA. This clone was observed a handful of times. Its antigen is currently unknown. Findings and caveats of the study: Type 1 diabetes patients had TCRB CDR3s that were shorter (moderately but significantly so) in all four CD4+ subsets.

The whole isolated RNA underwent reverse transcription, so sequencing captured expressed TCRB transcripts. Some clones are missing from TCRdb's copy, which holds only in-frame ones; the method was immunoSEQ multiplex PCR. This sample has 400,000 or so clones, with around 13% found just once. Sequencing input: naive CD4+ T cells from blood. This TCR derives from a woman aged 18-35 years with type 1 diabetes. The V call is TRBV29-1, the J call TRBJ2-1, with 12 positions matching TRBD2. The CDR3 DNA reads as TGCAGCGTTGAGTTGACTAGCGGGAGAGTGAATGAGCAGTTCTTC. Its protein product is CSVELTSGRVNEQFF.